This entry lists 8 T cell receptor beta chains sequenced from one sample in a study of blood T cell repertoires in COVID-19. Data came from immunoSEQ multiplex PCR; TCRdb stores just in-frame clones and leaves some out. The sample shows under 35,000 clones, roughly 90% of them seen only once. Input material: peripheral blood. These receptors originate from a human donor in a cohort sampled during active COVID-19.

The gene calls are TRBV6-5 and TRBJ2-1, with 7 bases aligning to TRBD1. Germline V lookup: CDR1 MNHEY, CDR2 SVGAGI. CDR3 length equals 15 residues. J lost 4 bases, V lost 0 bases, and 3 bases had no gene match. The CDR3, as DNA: TGTGCCAGCAGTTACTCACCGGGACAGTACAATGAGCAGTTCTTC. Translation gives CASSYSPGQYNEQFF.

The J gene is TRBJ1-2, the V gene TRBV3-1 (or the pseudogene TRBV3-2); D is perhaps TRBD1 (6 bases). Germline lookup yields CDR1 LGHDT and CDR2 YNNKEL (reference sequence). V lost 1 base and J lost 1, with 10 bases in between. CDR3 length: 15 amino acids. CDR3 coding DNA: TGTGCCAGCAGCCAAGTGGGGGCGGTTAACTATGGCTACACCTTC. Encoded protein: CASSQVGAVNYGYTF.

CDR3 sequence (DNA): TGTGCCAGCCCAGGGGATTACAATGAGCAGTTCTTC. Amino acid sequence: CASPGDYNEQFF. The chain is built from TRBV2 and TRBJ2-1, with D perhaps matching TRBD1 (6 bases). Trimming stripped 8 bases from V and 4 bases from J, with 9 bases between. The CDR3 has 12 amino acids. The germline V gene has CDR1 SNHLY and CDR2 FYNNEI. Based on the CDR3 plus reference TRBV2 and TRBJ2-1, the full variable domain is EPEVTQTPSHQVTQMGQEVILRCVPISNHLYFYWYRQILGQKVEFLVSFYNNEISEKSEIFDDQFSVERPDGSNFTLKIRSTKLEDSAMYFCASPGDYNEQFFGPGTRLTVL.

As regards this clone: One end of the junction does not line up with germline, which may come from a read error. The chain links TRBV2 to TRBJ1-1; TRBD1 might be the D (5 bases). From germline, CDR1 is SNHLY and CDR2 FYNNEI. This CDR3 comprises 12 residues. CDR3: CASSEGVGGAFF. CDR3 DNA sequence: TGTGCCAGCAGCGAAGGGGTCGGGGGGGCTTTCTTT.

The CDR3 nucleotides read TGTGCCACCAGTGACCTGACTAGCGGGGGGCCCTGGTTCTTC. Translation gives CATSDLTSGGPWFF. This chain uses TRBV24-1 with TRBJ2-1; TRBD2 aligns across 13 bases. The CDR3 loop spans 14 amino acids. Per the germline V gene, CDR1 is KGHDR and CDR2 is SFDVKD. The trim removed 4 bases at V and 15 bases at J, leaving 8 bases unmatched.

The chain uses TRBV10-3 and TRBJ2-5, with TRBD2 identical over 8 bases. There are 15 residues in the CDR3. CDR1 and CDR2 (germline): ENHRY, SYGVKD. The ends lost 2 bases at V and 0 bases at J; junction bases unmatched: 2. The CDR3 reads CAISEATSDQETQYF. The CDR3, as DNA: TGTGCCATCAGTGAGGCGACTAGCGACCAAGAGACCCAGTACTTC.

The chain combines TRBV6-2 or TRBV6-3 with TRBJ2-7, with D possibly being TRBD2 (5 bases). Germline CDR1 MNHEY, CDR2 SVGEGT. V lost 0 bases and J lost 6, with 6 bases in between. The CDR3 extends over 12 amino acids. The CDR3 is CASSYSAGEQYF. CDR3 coding DNA: TGTGCCAGCAGTTACTCGGCGGGCGAGCAGTACTTC.

V usage is TRBV5-1 and J usage is TRBJ2-2; D may be TRBD1 (5 bases). Germline CDR1 SGHRS, CDR2 YFSETQ. Trimming removed 6 bases from V and 5 bases from J, with 23 bases in between. The CDR3 loop spans 17 amino acids. Written as DNA, the CDR3 is TGCGCCAGCAACCAGCGATTAATAGGGGATGGGACCGGGGAGCTGTTTTTT. This translates into CASNQRLIGDGTGELFF.